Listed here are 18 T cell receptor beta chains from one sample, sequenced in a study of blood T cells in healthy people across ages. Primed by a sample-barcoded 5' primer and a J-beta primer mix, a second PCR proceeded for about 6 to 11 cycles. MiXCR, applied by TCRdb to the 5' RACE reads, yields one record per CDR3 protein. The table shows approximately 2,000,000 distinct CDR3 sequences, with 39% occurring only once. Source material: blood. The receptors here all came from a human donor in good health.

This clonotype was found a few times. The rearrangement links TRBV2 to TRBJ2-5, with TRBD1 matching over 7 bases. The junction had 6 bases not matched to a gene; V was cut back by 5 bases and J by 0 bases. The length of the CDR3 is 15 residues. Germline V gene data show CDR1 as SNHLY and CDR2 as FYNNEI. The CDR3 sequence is CASSFQGVDQETQYF. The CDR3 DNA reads TGTGCCAGCAGTTTCCAGGGGGTAGACCAAGAGACCCAGTACTTC.

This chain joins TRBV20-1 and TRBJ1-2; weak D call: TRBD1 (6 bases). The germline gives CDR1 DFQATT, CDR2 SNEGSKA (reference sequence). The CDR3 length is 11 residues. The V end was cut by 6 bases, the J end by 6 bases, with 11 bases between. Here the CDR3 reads CSAPNRDGYTF. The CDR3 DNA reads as TGCAGTGCCCCAAACAGGGATGGCTACACCTTC.

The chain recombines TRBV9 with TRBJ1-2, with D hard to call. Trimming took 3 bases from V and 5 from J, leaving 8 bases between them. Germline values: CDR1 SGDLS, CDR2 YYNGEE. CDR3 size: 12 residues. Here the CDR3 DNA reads TGTGCCAGCAGCGCGGACGGTTATGGCTACACCTTC. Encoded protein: CASSADGYGYTF.

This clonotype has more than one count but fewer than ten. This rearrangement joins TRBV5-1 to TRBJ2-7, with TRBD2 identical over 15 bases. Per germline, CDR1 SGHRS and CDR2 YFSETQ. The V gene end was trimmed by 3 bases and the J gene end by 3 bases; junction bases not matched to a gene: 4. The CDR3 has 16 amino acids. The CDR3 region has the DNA TGCGCCAGCAGCTCCGGACTAGCGGGGGGGCGCTACGAGCAGTACTTC. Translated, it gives CASSSGLAGGRYEQYF. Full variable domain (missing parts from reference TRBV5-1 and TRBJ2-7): KAGVTQTPRYLIKTRGQQVTLSCSPISGHRSVSWYQQTPGQGLQFLFEYFSETQRNKGNFPGRFSGRQFSNSRSEMNVSTLELGDSALYLCASSSGLAGGRYEQYFGPGTRLTVT.

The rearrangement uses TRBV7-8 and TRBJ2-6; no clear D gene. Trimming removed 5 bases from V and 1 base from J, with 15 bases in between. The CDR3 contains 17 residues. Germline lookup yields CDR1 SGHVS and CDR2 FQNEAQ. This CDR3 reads CASSGVVGPSGANVLTF. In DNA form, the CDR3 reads TGTGCCAGCAGCGGAGTGGTCGGCCCTTCTGGGGCCAACGTCCTGACTTTC.

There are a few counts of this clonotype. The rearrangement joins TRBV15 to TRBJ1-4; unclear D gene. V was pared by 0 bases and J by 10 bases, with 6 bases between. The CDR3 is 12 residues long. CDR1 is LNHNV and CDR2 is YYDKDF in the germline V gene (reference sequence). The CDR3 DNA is TGTGCCACCAGCAGAGATTGGGGAAAACTGTTTTTT. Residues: CATSRDWGKLFF.

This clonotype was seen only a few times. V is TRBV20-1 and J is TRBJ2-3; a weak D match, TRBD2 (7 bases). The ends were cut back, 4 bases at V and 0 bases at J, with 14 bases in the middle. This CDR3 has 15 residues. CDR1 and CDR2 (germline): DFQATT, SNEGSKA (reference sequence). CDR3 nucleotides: TGCAGTGCTATTCACGCGGGGGCGAGCACAGATACGCAGTATTTT. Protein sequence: CSAIHAGASTDTQYF.

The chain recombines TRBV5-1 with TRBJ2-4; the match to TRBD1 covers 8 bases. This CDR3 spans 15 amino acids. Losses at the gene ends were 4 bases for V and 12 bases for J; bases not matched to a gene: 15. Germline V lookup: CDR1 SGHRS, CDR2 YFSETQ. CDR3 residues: CASSPGQAPTATQYF. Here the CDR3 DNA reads TGCGCCAGCAGCCCGGGACAGGCTCCAACCGCCACTCAGTACTTC.

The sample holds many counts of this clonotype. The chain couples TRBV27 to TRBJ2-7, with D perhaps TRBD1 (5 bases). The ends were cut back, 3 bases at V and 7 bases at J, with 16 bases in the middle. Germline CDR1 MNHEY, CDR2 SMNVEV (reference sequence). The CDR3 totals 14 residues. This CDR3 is CASSFRTGILEQYF. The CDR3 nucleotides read TGTGCCAGCAGTTTCCGTACAGGAATTTTAGAGCAGTACTTC.

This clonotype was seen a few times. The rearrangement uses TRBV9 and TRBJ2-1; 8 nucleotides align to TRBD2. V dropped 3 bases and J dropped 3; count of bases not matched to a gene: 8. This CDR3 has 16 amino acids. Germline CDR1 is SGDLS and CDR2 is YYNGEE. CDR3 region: CASSASGGGVYNEQFF. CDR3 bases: TGTGCCAGCAGCGCCAGCGGGGGTGGAGTCTACAATGAGCAGTTCTTC.

In DNA form, the CDR3 reads TGTGCCAGCAGGCCACAGGGCTGGGAGCAGTACTTC. It codes for CASRPQGWEQYF. J is TRBJ2-7 and V is TRBV28; D possibly corresponds to TRBD1 (6 bases). CDR3 size: 12 residues. Germline loops: CDR1 MDHEN, CDR2 SYDVKM. V was cut by 6 bases and J by 7 bases, with 13 bases left in between.

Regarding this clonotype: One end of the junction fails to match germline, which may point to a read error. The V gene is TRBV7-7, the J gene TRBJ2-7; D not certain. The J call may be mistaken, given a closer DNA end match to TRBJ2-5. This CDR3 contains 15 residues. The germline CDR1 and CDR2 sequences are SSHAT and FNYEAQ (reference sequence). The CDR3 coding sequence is TGTGCTAGCAGTACGCGCGCCAACCCCCAAGGGACCCAGTACTTC. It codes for CASSTRANPQGTQYF.

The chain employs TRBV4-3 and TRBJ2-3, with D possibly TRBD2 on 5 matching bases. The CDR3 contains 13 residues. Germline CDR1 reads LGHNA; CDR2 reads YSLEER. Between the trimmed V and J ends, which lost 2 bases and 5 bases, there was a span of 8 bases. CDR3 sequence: CASSQTSQDTQYF. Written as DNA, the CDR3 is TGCGCCAGCAGCCAAACTAGTCAAGATACGCAGTATTTT.

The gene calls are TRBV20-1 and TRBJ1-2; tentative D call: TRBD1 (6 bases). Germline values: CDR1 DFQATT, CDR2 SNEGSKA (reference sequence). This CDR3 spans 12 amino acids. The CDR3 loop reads CTSADSGYGYTF. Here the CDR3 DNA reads TGCACCTCAGCGGACAGTGGGTATGGCTACACCTTC.

The CDR3 DNA is TGTGCCAGCCTGGCTTTGACAGAGCACCAAGAGACCCAGTACTTC. Amino acid sequence: CASLALTEHQETQYF. The chain has TRBV6-2 or TRBV6-3 and TRBJ2-5; D possibly corresponds to TRBD1 (5 bases). V was cut by 8 bases and J by 0 bases, with 16 bases left in between. CDR1 and CDR2 from the germline V gene are MNHEY and SVGEGT. CDR3 length: 15 residues.

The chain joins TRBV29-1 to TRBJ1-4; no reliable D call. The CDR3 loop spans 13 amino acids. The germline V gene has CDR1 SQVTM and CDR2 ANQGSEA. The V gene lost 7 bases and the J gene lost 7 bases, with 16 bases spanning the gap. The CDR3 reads CSALGGDFEKLFF. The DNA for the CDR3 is TGCAGCGCTCTAGGCGGGGATTTTGAAAAACTGTTTTTT.

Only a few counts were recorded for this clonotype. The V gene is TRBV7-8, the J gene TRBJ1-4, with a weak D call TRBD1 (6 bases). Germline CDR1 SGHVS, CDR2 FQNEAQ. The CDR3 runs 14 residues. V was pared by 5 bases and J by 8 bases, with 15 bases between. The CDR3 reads CASSTRDTTEKLFF. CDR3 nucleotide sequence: TGTGCCAGCAGCACCAGGGACACGACCGAAAAACTGTTTTTT.

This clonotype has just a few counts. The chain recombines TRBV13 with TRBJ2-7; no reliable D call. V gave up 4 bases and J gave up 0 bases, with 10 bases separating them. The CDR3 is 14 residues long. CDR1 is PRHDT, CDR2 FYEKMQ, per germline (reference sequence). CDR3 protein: CASSSTGHSYEQYF. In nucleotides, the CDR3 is TGTGCCAGCAGCTCAACGGGCCACTCCTACGAGCAGTACTTC.